This record looks at one TCR beta chain sequence and its context. It lacks a known antigen. No much larger clonotype is one base removed from it; base qualities were not supplied. V is pruned by 4 bases and J by 4 bases, leaving 9 bases of the junction without a gene match. Taken from cysteine to phenylalanine, the CDR3 has 16 residues. Solely the CDR3 DNA is kept, with 48 bases framed from the first base. CDR1 is given as KGHSH and CDR2 as LQKENI, both from the germline V gene. The time point label of this sample denotes: patch test 1, 2 weeks after DPC sensitization. The treatment or condition label for this specimen denotes: therapeutic diphenylcyclopropenone sensitization with weekly scalp DPC. At every patch-test visit, the blood draw took place before the patch test was put on. Patients were eligible if aged 18 to 70, diagnosed with alopecia and judged suitable for DPC therapy, and pregnant patients were excluded. Unfractionated whole blood was collected in Tempus Blood RNA tubes, and total RNA was extracted from that blood.

This record comes from a study of human T cells and chemical hapten exposure (dated by TCRdb to the early 2020s). For context, the study as a whole: For sensitization, 2% DPC in acetone was applied to a 2 cm by 2 cm area of upper inner arm skin. Patients additionally received weekly therapeutic DPC doses to the scalp throughout the approximately 24-week study period. Patch testing on the upper back used Finn chambers containing 0.01% DPC, with scoring done after 6 days according to International Contact Dermatitis Research Group standards. Most of the patients in the cohort were female, and the cohort covered alopecia areata with under or over 50% scalp involvement, alopecia totalis and alopecia universalis. Libraries were combined into a pool for sequencing, and differences in TCR yield between samples came mainly from small differences in library volumes within the pool. This study followed changes in the peripheral blood TCR repertoire in vivo during primary and secondary sensitization of alopecia patients to the hapten diphenylcyclopropenone (DPC). Blood samples were taken from patients before sensitization (week 0) and then at 2, 6 and about 24 weeks after DPC sensitization. Under 30 alopecia patients gave blood for TCR sequencing at one to four time points (pre-sensitization, 2, 6 and 24 weeks).

What the authors observed across the whole study: After repeated subsampling, the strength of the expansion versus patch-test correlation and the threshold at which it became significant changed. DPC sensitization did not change the number of TCRs with a frequency above 1 in 1000, and there was no evidence of changes in global repertoire structure. Compared with pre-sensitization or healthy control sets, expanded TCRs formed significantly more large CDR3 similarity clusters, which is consistent with antigen-driven responses. Because every patient had alopecia, a presumed autoimmune disease, the patients' immune response might differ from that of healthy individuals. A positive correlation was found between the number of PT1 expanded TCRs and patch test score, with significance reached at thresholds 8, 16 and 32 but not 4.

Library preparation employed RACE. These reads were obtained on a NextSeq 500. During library preparation, unique molecular identifiers were attached to individual cDNA molecules so that TCRs could be counted quantitatively and reproducibly. From each blood RNA sample, both TCR alpha and TCR beta chains were sequenced. The paper's data handling went like this. The median number of TCRs per sample was 95,638, ranging from about 20,000 to 690,600. V, J and CDR3 annotation of the TCR reads was carried out using the Decombinator software suite. For the PS versus PT1 abundance plots, all samples were subsampled to the same number of TCRs (28,000). Expanded TCRs were defined as absent before sensitization and observed at least eight times at the 2-week time point. Through fastp at Q25 and MiXCR, TCRdb rebuilt clones from the public reads, retaining in-frame beta chains. Entries are consolidated by CDR3 protein sequence, retaining the most common genes and DNA. The V and J calls shown here were made by TCRdb, not taken from the authors' results. The sample has around 120,000 distinct CDR3 sequences on record, roughly 15% of them singletons. Around 0.84% of the sample rests with the top ten.

Recombination linked TRBV18 to TRBJ1-4; 7 bases in the junction line up with TRBD1. This TCR was recovered from a man aged 18 to 30 with alopecia areata. Some clones in this sample may be carry-over from other donors' samples. The sequencing here drew on whole blood, taken in connection with sensitization to the hapten diphenylcyclopropenone (DPC). The CDR3 is CASSRRGDSRNEKLFF. The nucleotide sequence is TGTGCCAGCTCACGACGGGGGGACAGCCGTAATGAAAAACTGTTTTTT.